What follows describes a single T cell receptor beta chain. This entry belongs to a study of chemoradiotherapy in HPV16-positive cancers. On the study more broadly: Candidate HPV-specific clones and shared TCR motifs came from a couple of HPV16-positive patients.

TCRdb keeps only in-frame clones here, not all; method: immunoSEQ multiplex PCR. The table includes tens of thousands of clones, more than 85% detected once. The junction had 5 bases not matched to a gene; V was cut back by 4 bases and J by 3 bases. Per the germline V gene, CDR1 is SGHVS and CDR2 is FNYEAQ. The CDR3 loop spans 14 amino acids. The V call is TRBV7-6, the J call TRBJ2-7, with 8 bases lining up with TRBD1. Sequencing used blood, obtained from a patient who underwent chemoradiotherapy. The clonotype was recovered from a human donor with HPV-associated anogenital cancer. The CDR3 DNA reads TGTGCCAGCAGCTCGACAGGGGCCGTCTACGAGCAGTACTTC. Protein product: CASSSTGAVYEQYF.